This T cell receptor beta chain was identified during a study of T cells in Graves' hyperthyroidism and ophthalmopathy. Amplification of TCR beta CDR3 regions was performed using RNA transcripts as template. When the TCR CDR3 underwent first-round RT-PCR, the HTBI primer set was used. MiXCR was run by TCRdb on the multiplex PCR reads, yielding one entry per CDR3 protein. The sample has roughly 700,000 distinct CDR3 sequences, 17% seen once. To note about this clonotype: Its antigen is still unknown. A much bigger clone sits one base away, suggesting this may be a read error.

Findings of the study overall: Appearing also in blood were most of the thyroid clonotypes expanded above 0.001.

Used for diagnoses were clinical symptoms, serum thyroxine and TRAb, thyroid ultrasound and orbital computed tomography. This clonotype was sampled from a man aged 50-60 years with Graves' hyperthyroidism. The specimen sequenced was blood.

The CDR3 region is CASGQRTGMNTEAFF. CDR3 sequence (DNA): TGTGCCAGCGGCCAGAGGACAGGAATGAACACTGAAGCTTTCTTT. The chain has TRBV6-1 and TRBJ1-1; 7 nucleotides line up with TRBD1. Per germline, CDR1 MNHNS and CDR2 SASEGT. After removal of 8 bases from V and 0 bases from J, the junction contained 9 bases not matched to a gene. This CDR3 has 15 amino acids.